This is a list of T cell receptor beta chains from one sample in a study of human CD8 memory T cell subsets. TCRdb re-called the 5' RACE reads and shows each CDR3 protein once, DNA omitted. The sample has 7,500 to 9,500 distinct CDR3 sequences. The sequencing sample was made of CD8+ T cells from PBMCs. The receptors derive from a human donor in good health. CDR3s include the opening cysteine and the closing phenylalanine or tryptophan. Size tells how often a clone was seen (once, few, many) or the class of an expanded clone, and some rows leave it out.

cdr3_aa clone_size cdr3_length j_call v_call
CASSGGGKDNEQFF NA 14 TRBJ2-1 TRBV27
CSVCISGSLYEQYF NA 14 TRBJ2-7 TRBV29-1
CASSPGIGGLGTGELFF NA 17 TRBJ2-2 TRBV11-2
CATSSGQGGQPQHF NA 14 TRBJ1-5 TRBV15
CSAPLSGGANYGYTF NA 15 TRBJ1-2 TRBV29-1
CASSSGGQLENEQFF NA 15 TRBJ2-1 TRBV7-9
CASSLDFRVLGEQYF medium-sized 15 TRBJ2-7 TRBV7-2
CASSLIEVVSTDTQYF NA 16 TRBJ2-3 TRBV7-8
CASSFRGAYEQYF medium-sized 13 TRBJ2-7 TRBV28
CASSSREGQPYEQYF medium-sized 15 TRBJ2-7 TRBV7-9
CASRELEMANYGYTF NA 15 TRBJ1-2 TRBV4-1
CSASDPSGHLWKTQYF medium-sized 16 TRBJ2-5 TRBV20-1
CASRVPGLIYNEQFF NA 15 TRBJ2-1 TRBV28